The 10 T cell receptor beta chains below were found in one sample sequenced in a study of T cell clonality in common variable immunodeficiency. These receptors lack a known antigen. General observations from the study: In common variable immunodeficiency, TCR beta chains reportedly carried fewer deletions and N-nucleotide insertions.

Only in-frame clones appear in the TCRdb table, and some are missing; sequencing was by immunoSEQ multiplex PCR. The record shows 30,000 to 40,000 clones for this sample, with no singletons present. Sequenced: peripheral blood mononuclear cells. The receptor source for this set is a human donor with common variable immunodeficiency.

As for this clone: With the read ending 3 residues before the CDR3 end, the germline J gene is used to fill in that end. The chain uses TRBV5-1 and TRBJ2-5; 9 bases fit TRBD1. Germline CDR1 SGHRS, CDR2 YFSETQ. Germline trimming cut 5 bases from V and 6 bases from J; bases unmatched to any gene: 14. CDR3 length: 16 residues. CDR3 amino acids: CASSLSGTGRAQTQYF. CDR3 bases read: TGCGCCAGCAGTTTAAGCGGGACAGGGAGAGCTCAGACC.

This clone has a count of ten or more. The sequenced fragment ends 3 residues before the CDR3 boundary, so the rest is inferred from the germline J gene. V and J are TRBV6-2 or TRBV6-3 and TRBJ2-3, with TRBD1 matching over 9 bases. The CDR3 length is 16 residues. Germline assignment: CDR1 MNHEY and CDR2 SVGEGT. V lost 2 bases and J lost 1; bases outside the gene matches: 4. CDR3 residues: CASSYGRDRGTDTQYF. The covered CDR3 bases are TGTGCCAGCAGTTACGGCCGGGACAGGGGCACAGATACG.

This clone was seen ten or more times. The observed sequence ends 3 residues before the CDR3 terminus, with the missing tail filled in from the germline J gene. The V and J genes are TRBV7-9 and TRBJ2-3; 7 bases match TRBD1. The germline V gene has CDR1 SEHNR and CDR2 FQNEAQ (reference sequence). V trimming: 1 base; J trimming: 4 bases; junction bases outside the gene matches: 5. The CDR3 runs to 15 residues. The CDR3 DNA, read in part, is TGTGCCAGCAGCTTAGATAGGGGGCACTCAGATACG. Translation gives CASSLDRGHSDT. The whole CDR3 sequence is CASSLDRGHSDTQYF.

Only a few counts were recorded for this clone. This likely traces to a read error, being one base from a far larger clone. The CDR3 is cut off 3 residues early in the read; its end comes from the germline J gene. Within the sample, other DNA sequences also encode this same CDR3. The rearrangement uses TRBV19 and TRBJ1-2; TRBD1 is a possible D gene (6 bases). This CDR3 is 16 amino acids long. Germline assignment: CDR1 LNHDA and CDR2 SQIVND (reference sequence). Trimming pared 8 bases from V and 2 bases from J, leaving 21 bases between. CDR3 amino acids: CASFGHYRDANYGYTF. The part of the CDR3 DNA that was read is TGTGCCAGTTTCGGTCACTACAGGGATGCGAACTATGGC.

This clone was seen at least ten times. The CDR3 goes on 3 residues after the read ends, and that part is filled in from the germline J gene. V is TRBV14 and J is TRBJ2-4, with TRBD1 identical over 7 bases. This CDR3 has 17 residues. Germline V CDR1 and CDR2: SGHDN, FVKESK. After removal of 10 bases from V and 0 bases from J, the junction contained 15 bases not matched to a gene. The CDR3 DNA, read in part, is TGTGCCACCAGAGACAGGGACATGGAACTAGCCAAAAACATT. Protein: CATRDRDMELAKNI. The CDR3 in its entirety is CATRDRDMELAKNIQYF.

This clone has just a few counts. The CDR3 goes on 3 residues after the read ends, and that part is filled in from the germline J gene. V and J are TRBV7-2 and TRBJ1-1, with 7 bases matching TRBD1. Trimming cost V 5 bases and J 4 bases; bases outside gene matches: 10. The CDR3 runs to 15 residues. Germline V gene lookup returns CDR1 SGHTA and CDR2 FQGNSA. The part of the CDR3 DNA that was read is TGTGCCAGCAGCCCACGGGCAGGGGGAGGCACTGAA. It specifies CASSPRAGGGTE. From start to end, the CDR3 is CASSPRAGGGTEAFF. The variable domain in full, with the rest retrieved from reference TRBV7-2 and TRBJ1-1, is GAGVSQSPSNKVTEKGKDVELRCDPISGHTALYWYRQSLGQGLEFLIYFQGNSAPDKSGLPSDRFSAERTGGSVSTLTIQRTQQEDSAVYLCASSPRAGGGTEAFFGQGTRLTVV.

This clone occurred many times. The read halts 3 residues ahead of the CDR3 end, with the missing end drawn from the germline J gene. The genes are TRBV30 and TRBJ2-4; weak D call: TRBD1 (5 bases). Looked up from germline, CDR1 is GTSNPN and CDR2 is SVGIG (reference sequence). The CDR3 totals 14 residues. Trimming removed 5 bases from V and 1 base from J, with 12 bases in between. CDR3 loop: CAWGTQGAKNIQYF. The sequenced part of the CDR3 DNA is TGTGCCTGGGGTACGCAGGGTGCCAAAAACATT.

This clone was counted at least ten times. This CDR3 is CASLGQGAHEQYF. CDR3 DNA, as far as it was read: TGTGCCAGCCTAGGACAGGGGGCGCACGAG. The chain joins TRBV3-1 (or the pseudogene TRBV3-2) to TRBJ2-7; the match to TRBD1 covers 11 bases. The read ends 3 residues shy of where the CDR3 ends; the end is completed using the germline J gene. Germline-derived CDR1 and CDR2 are LGHDT and YNNKEL (reference sequence). V shed 8 bases, J shed 5 bases, and the junction held 5 bases outside the gene matches. CDR3 length: 13 amino acids.

This clone has ten or more counts. With the read ending 3 residues before the CDR3 end, the germline J gene is used to fill in that end. The chain has TRBV5-4 and TRBJ2-1; D not resolved. Germline CDR1 is SGHNT and CDR2 is YYREEE (reference sequence). V gave up 0 bases and J gave up 7 bases, with 2 bases separating them. The CDR3 is made up of 11 amino acids. Partial CDR3 DNA: TGTGCCAGCAGCTTGGCAAATGAG. Its protein product is CASSLANE. The whole CDR3 sequence is CASSLANEQFF.

In regard to this clone: A far larger clone is off by one base, so a read error is likely. The sequenced fragment ends 3 residues before the CDR3 boundary, so the rest is inferred from the germline J gene. The chain links TRBV19 to TRBJ2-1; 11 bases line up with TRBD2. From germline, CDR1 is LNHDA and CDR2 SQIVND (reference sequence). The CDR3 sequence is 17 residues long. The J segment lost 8 bases and the V segment lost 9 bases, leaving 18 bases of the junction unmatched. The CDR3: CARLPGGSGRAGDEQFF. The sequenced part of the CDR3 DNA is TGTGCCAGGCTTCCGGGGGGTAGCGGGAGGGCCGGAGATGAG.